What follows describes a single TCR beta chain. From germline, CDR1 is LNHDA and CDR2 SQIVND (reference sequence). Trimming removed 5 bases from V and 7 bases from J; junction bases left unmatched: 7. CDR3 length: 16 residues. This sample is drawn from a study of blood T cell repertoires in COVID-19. At the level of the study: T cells, B-cell-depleted T cells, or PBMCs provided the cDNA or gDNA that served as material.

Sequencing was performed with immunoSEQ multiplex PCR; in TCRdb, only in-frame clones are kept and a portion is missing. The table includes a few hundred thousand clones, roughly nine tenths detected once. The TCR sequence derives from a man between 40 and 49 years old with active or convalescent COVID-19. The V call is TRBV19, the J call TRBJ2-1, with 14 bases lining up with TRBD2. Input material: peripheral blood. DNA of the CDR3: TGTGCCAGTAGTGTGACTAGCGGGGGGGCCAGGAATGAGCAGTTCTTC. Residues: CASSVTSGGARNEQFF. Full variable domain (missing parts from reference TRBV19 and TRBJ2-1): DGGITQSPKYLFRKEGQNVTLSCEQNLNHDAMYWYRQDPGQGLRLIYYSQIVNDFQKGDIAEGYSVSREKKESFPLTVTSAQKNPTAFYLCASSVTSGGARNEQFFGPGTRLTVL.